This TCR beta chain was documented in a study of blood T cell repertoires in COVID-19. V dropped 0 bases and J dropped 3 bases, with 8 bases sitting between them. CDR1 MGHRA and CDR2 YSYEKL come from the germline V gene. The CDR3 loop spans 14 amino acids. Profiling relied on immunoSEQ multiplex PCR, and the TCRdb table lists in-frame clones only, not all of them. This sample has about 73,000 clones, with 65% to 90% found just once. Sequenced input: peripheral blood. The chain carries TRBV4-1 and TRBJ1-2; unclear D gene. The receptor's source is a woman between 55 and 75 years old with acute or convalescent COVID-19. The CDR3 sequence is CASSQDPQYYGYTF. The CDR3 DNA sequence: TGCGCCAGCAGCCAAGATCCCCAGTACTATGGCTACACCTTC.